The 22 T cell receptor beta chains below come from one sample, sequenced in a study of OX40 agonist ivuxolimab in advanced cancers. The library was built by means of the immunoSEQ multiplex PCR assay. TCRdb re-hosts the immuneACCESS table, in-frame sequences only. Its copies lack some clones; in the studies checked, an unresolved V gene accounts for under half of them, and the cause for the rest is not known. This sample gives about 52,000 clones in total; approximately 95% of them show up just once. The ten largest clones take up around 24% of the sample. This specimen consisted of CD4+ or CD8+ T cells sorted from blood, obtained in a trial of the OX40 agonist ivuxolimab. These receptor sequences come from an adult with an advanced solid tumor such as melanoma, head and neck, liver or kidney cancer.

J is TRBJ2-7 and V is TRBV5-6; 8 bases match TRBD1. V trimming: 1 base; J trimming: 2 bases; junction bases outside the gene matches: 5. Germline V gene lookup returns CDR1 SGHDT and CDR2 YYEEEE. The CDR3 totals 15 residues. The CDR3 DNA sequence: TGTGCCAGCAGCTTGTACCGGACAGGGCCCTACGAGCAGTACTTC. Protein: CASSLYRTGPYEQYF. The variable domain in full, with the rest retrieved from reference TRBV5-6 and TRBJ2-7, is DAGVTQSPTHLIKTRGQQVTLRCSPKSGHDTVSWYQQALGQGPQFIFQYYEEEERQRGNFPDRFSGHQFPNYSSELNVNALLLGDSALYLCASSLYRTGPYEQYFGPGTRLTVT.

The gene calls are TRBV9 and TRBJ2-6; tentatively, D is TRBD1 (5 bases). The germline CDR1 and CDR2 sequences are SGDLS and YYNGEE. The CDR3 runs to 16 residues. V lost 1 base, J lost 3 bases, and 11 bases lay in between. Written as DNA, the CDR3 is TGTGCCAGCAGCGTAATCAGGGCAGGTGGGGCCAACGTCCTGACTTTC. It encodes CASSVIRAGGANVLTF.

The chain carries TRBV27 and TRBJ2-1; D not certain. CDR1 MNHEY and CDR2 SMNVEV come from the germline V gene (reference sequence). The CDR3 consists of 13 residues. Trimming removed 3 bases from V and 1 base from J, with 4 bases in between. The CDR3 DNA reads as TGTGCCAGCAGTTTTGGGTCCTACAATGAGCAGTTCTTC. Its protein product is CASSFGSYNEQFF.

The V gene is TRBV15, the J gene TRBJ2-7, with D hard to call. V lost 2 bases to trimming and J lost 4 bases, with 9 bases between them. This CDR3 has 13 residues. Germline CDR1 is LNHNV and CDR2 is YYDKDF (reference sequence). The chain's CDR3 is CATSRFIGYEQYF. CDR3 in DNA: TGTGCCACCAGCAGATTCATAGGGTACGAGCAGTACTTC.

The CDR3 bases are TGTGCCAGCAGCTTGGTGGGGGGACAGCTCCCCTACAATGAGCAGTTCTTC. Amino acid sequence: CASSLVGGQLPYNEQFF. This sequence joins TRBV5-8 and TRBJ2-1; weak D call: TRBD1 (7 bases). This CDR3 has 17 residues. V gave up 0 bases and J gave up 2 bases, with 15 bases separating them. The germline gives CDR1 SGHTS, CDR2 YDEGEE.

The chain is built from TRBV28 and TRBJ1-1; D call uncertain. V shed 2 bases and J shed 12 bases, with 25 bases lying between them. Germline lookup yields CDR1 MDHEN and CDR2 SYDVKM. The CDR3 length is 16 residues. The CDR3 sequence: CASSLSNTPSWERTFF. CDR3 sequence (DNA): TGTGCCAGCAGTTTAAGTAATACCCCCTCCTGGGAGCGAACTTTCTTT.

The chain uses TRBV7-3 and TRBJ2-1; tentatively, D is TRBD2 (6 bases). The CDR3 loop spans 16 amino acids. V gave up 2 bases and J gave up 4 bases, with 15 bases separating them. CDR1 is SGHTA, CDR2 FQGTGA, per germline. The CDR3 protein is CASSLQRRERYNEQFF. CDR3 coding DNA: TGTGCCAGCAGCTTACAGAGACGGGAGCGTTACAATGAGCAGTTCTTC.

The J gene is TRBJ2-7, the V gene TRBV27; D call uncertain. The CDR3 covers 14 residues. The germline V and J ends were trimmed by 6 bases and 4 bases, with 16 bases remaining between them. Per germline, CDR1 MNHEY and CDR2 SMNVEV (reference sequence). The CDR3, as DNA: TGTGCCAGCAGCCCCCTTGATCCCCTATACGAGCAGTACTTC. Its protein is CASSPLDPLYEQYF.

This rearrangement joins TRBV9 to TRBJ2-5; D may be TRBD1 or TRBD2 (5 bases each). TRBJ2-7 explains the end of the DNA better; the J call may be wrong. Germline CDR1 is SGDLS and CDR2 is YYNGEE. This CDR3 is 15 amino acids long. The DNA for the CDR3 is TGTGCCAGCAGCGTAGCGGGGACCGGGCCCTACGAGCAGTACTTC. It translates to CASSVAGTGPYEQYF.

A single count supports this clone. The chain employs TRBV27 and TRBJ1-2, with 8 positions matching TRBD1. There are 16 residues in the CDR3. V dropped 6 bases and J dropped 3; count of bases not matched to a gene: 12. Germline loops: CDR1 MNHEY, CDR2 SMNVEV (reference sequence). CDR3 amino acids: CASRAAHRGLDYGYTF. Here the CDR3 DNA reads TGTGCCAGCAGGGCCGCCCACAGGGGGTTGGACTATGGCTACACCTTC.

V usage is TRBV9 and J usage is TRBJ2-7, with 7 positions matching TRBD1. CDR3 size: 14 residues. V dropped 3 bases and J dropped 0; count of bases not matched to a gene: 3. Germline V lookup: CDR1 SGDLS, CDR2 YYNGEE. The CDR3 DNA follows: TGTGCCAGCAGCGAGGGACAGAGCTCCTACGAGCAGTACTTC. Translated, it gives CASSEGQSSYEQYF.

The chain employs TRBV19 and TRBJ2-3; D may be TRBD1 (5 bases). The CDR3 extends over 15 amino acids. Germline V gene sequence: CDR1 LNHDA, CDR2 SQIVND (reference sequence). V dropped 2 bases and J dropped 3 bases, with 12 bases sitting between them. The CDR3 DNA reads as TGTGCCAGTAGTATAAGTGGCACAGGAACAGATACGCAGTATTTT. Its protein product is CASSISGTGTDTQYF.

The chain combines TRBV15 with TRBJ1-2; D not resolved. The V and J ends lost 0 bases and 6 bases respectively, with 17 bases between them. CDR1 is LNHNV and CDR2 is YYDKDF in the germline V gene (reference sequence). The CDR3 is 16 amino acids. CDR3 protein: CATSRDRKGFWDGYTF. The CDR3 DNA sequence: TGTGCCACCAGCAGAGATCGAAAAGGTTTCTGGGATGGCTACACCTTC.

This chain uses TRBV27 with TRBJ2-7, with a tentative D call TRBD2 (5 bases). Germline loops: CDR1 MNHEY, CDR2 SMNVEV (reference sequence). V lost 5 bases and J lost 3, with 11 bases in between. The CDR3 is made up of 13 amino acids. CDR3 region: CASSIGEIYEQYF. CDR3 DNA: TGTGCCAGCAGTATCGGGGAAATCTACGAGCAGTACTTC.

The CDR3 DNA reads TGTGCCAGCAGCATTACCGGGACACGGGCCTACGAGCAGTACTTC. Its protein is CASSITGTRAYEQYF. The chain links TRBV11-2 to TRBJ2-7; a possible D gene is TRBD1 (6 bases). Germline lookup yields CDR1 SGHAT and CDR2 FQNNGV. The length of the CDR3 is 15 residues. Trimming cost V 5 bases and J 2 bases, with 16 bases left between them.

The chain combines TRBV5-1 with TRBJ2-3, with D unresolved. V gave up 4 bases and J gave up 0 bases, with 3 bases separating them. Germline loops: CDR1 SGHRS, CDR2 YFSETQ. The CDR3 extends over 12 amino acids. The CDR3 here is CASSRSTDTQYF. CDR3 bases: TGCGCCAGCAGCAGGAGCACAGATACGCAGTATTTT. The full variable domain, its missing parts supplied by reference TRBV5-1 and TRBJ2-3, is KAGVTQTPRYLIKTRGQQVTLSCSPISGHRSVSWYQQTPGQGLQFLFEYFSETQRNKGNFPGRFSGRQFSNSRSEMNVSTLELGDSALYLCASSRSTDTQYFGPGTRLTVL.

The genes are TRBV13 and TRBJ1-1; 10 nucleotides align to TRBD1. The length of the CDR3 is 15 residues. The J segment lost 3 bases and the V segment lost 3 bases, leaving 4 bases of the junction unmatched. Germline lookup yields CDR1 PRHDT and CDR2 FYEKMQ (reference sequence). The CDR3 region has the DNA TGTGCCAGCAGCTTGGGACAGGGGTTGCACACTGAAGCTTTCTTT. It yields the protein CASSLGQGLHTEAFF. Based on the CDR3 plus reference TRBV13 and TRBJ1-1, the full variable domain is AAGVIQSPRHLIKEKRETATLKCYPIPRHDTVYWYQQGPGQDPQFLISFYEKMQSDKGSIPDRFSAQQFSDYHSELNMSSLELGDSALYFCASSLGQGLHTEAFFGQGTRLTVV.

The chain links TRBV1 to TRBJ2-5; the D call of TRBD1 is as the table states it, not checked on the DNA. TRBV1 is shown as a pseudogene. CDR3 size: 17 residues. This CDR3 reads CTSRFVNGTKERETQYF. For the CDR3, the DNA is TGCACCAGCAGATTCGTAAACGGGACAAAAGAACGCGAGACCCAGTACTTC.

This chain connects TRBV6-5 to TRBJ2-2; D remains ambiguous. V was clipped by 7 bases and J by 6 bases, with 9 bases between them. The germline V gene encodes CDR1 MNHEY and CDR2 SVGAGI. CDR3 size: 12 residues. CDR3 bases: TGTGCCAGCAACAACTTTCCCGGGGAGCTGTTTTTT. Amino acids: CASNNFPGELFF.

The rearrangement links TRBV4-1 to TRBJ2-1; TRBD2 matches at 7 bases. CDR1 MGHRA and CDR2 YSYEKL come from the germline V gene. The CDR3 runs 12 residues. Trimming removed 0 bases from V and 15 bases from J; junction bases left unmatched: 5. CDR3 in DNA: TGCGCCAGCAGCCAAGACGGACTAGTGGCGTTCTTC. It translates to CASSQDGLVAFF.

This chain uses TRBV11-2 with TRBJ1-5, with TRBD1 identical over 9 bases. The CDR3 consists of 18 residues. V trimming: 3 bases; J trimming: 0 bases; junction bases outside the gene matches: 9. Germline lookup yields CDR1 SGHAT and CDR2 FQNNGV. The CDR3 spells CASSFGTGSIYSNQPQHF. The DNA for the CDR3 is TGTGCCAGCAGCTTTGGGACAGGGAGTATCTATAGCAATCAGCCCCAGCATTTT.

V usage is TRBV27 and J usage is TRBJ2-7; 11 bases match TRBD1. In germline, CDR1 is MNHEY, CDR2 SMNVEV (reference sequence). V trimming: 2 bases; J trimming: 6 bases; junction bases outside the gene matches: 3. This CDR3 comprises 14 residues. CDR3 protein: CASSLVGTGGEQYF. As DNA, the CDR3 is TGTGCCAGCAGTTTAGTCGGGACAGGGGGCGAGCAGTACTTC.